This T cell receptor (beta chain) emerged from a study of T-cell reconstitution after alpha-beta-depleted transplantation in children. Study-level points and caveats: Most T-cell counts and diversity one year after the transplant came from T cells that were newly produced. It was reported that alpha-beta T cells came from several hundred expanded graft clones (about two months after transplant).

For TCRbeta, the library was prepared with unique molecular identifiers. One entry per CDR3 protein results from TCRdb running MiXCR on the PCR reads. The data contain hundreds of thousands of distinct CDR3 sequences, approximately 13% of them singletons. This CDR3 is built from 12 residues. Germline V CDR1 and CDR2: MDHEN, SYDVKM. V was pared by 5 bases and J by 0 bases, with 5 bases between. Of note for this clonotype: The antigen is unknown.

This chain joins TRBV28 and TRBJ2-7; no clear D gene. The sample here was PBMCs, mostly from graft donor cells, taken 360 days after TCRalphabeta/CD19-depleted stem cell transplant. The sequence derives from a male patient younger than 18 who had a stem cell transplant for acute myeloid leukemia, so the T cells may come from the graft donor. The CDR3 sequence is CASSDISYEQYF. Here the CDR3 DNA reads TGTGCCAGCAGTGACATCTCCTACGAGCAGTACTTC.